A selection of T cell receptor beta chains follows, all from one sample in a study of shared clonotypes between healthy human individuals. The table came from immunoSEQ multiplex PCR; TCRdb's copy has only in-frame clones and leaves some out. The sample has some 1,400,000 clones, around 95% seen once. Input material: naive CD4+ T cells sorted from blood. The receptors were gathered from a young man in good health. Both conserved end residues are part of each CDR3. Fields, in order: V gene, clone size, D gene, J gene, CDR3 protein, CDR3 DNA. The D gene is left open where the match is weak. Where a row states a size, it is once, few, many or the class of an expanded clone; other rows omit it.

TRBV2	once	.	TRBJ1-2	CASSEAGTPNYGYTF	TGTGCCAGCAGTGAAGCCGGAACACCCAACTATGGCTACACCTTC
TRBV5-1	once	.	TRBJ1-5	CASSLGTNNQPQHF	TGCGCCAGCAGCTTGGGGACGAACAATCAGCCCCAGCATTTT
TRBV14	.	.	TRBJ2-1	CASSQRTLVINNEQFF	TGTGCCAGCAGCCAGAGAACTCTGGTGATTAACAATGAGCAGTTCTTC
TRBV14	.	.	TRBJ2-2	CASSQDGYRFIDTGELFF	TGTGCCAGCAGCCAAGATGGTTACCGGTTCATAGACACCGGGGAGCTGTTTTTT
TRBV5-4	.	TRBD1	TRBJ2-7	CASSRDSYEQYF	TGTGCCAGCAGCAGGGACAGCTACGAGCAGTACTTC
TRBV5-5	.	.	TRBJ2-7	CASSYQPRDYEQYF	TGTGCCAGCAGTTACCAACCACGGGACTACGAGCAGTACTTC
TRBV29-1	.	.	TRBJ2-1	CSVYGLESSYNEQFF	TGCAGCGTTTACGGACTGGAAAGCTCCTACAATGAGCAGTTCTTC
TRBV19	.	.	TRBJ1-1	CASSFEPALNTEAFF	TGTGCCAGTAGTTTCGAGCCCGCCTTGAACACTGAAGCTTTCTTT
TRBV30	.	.	TRBJ1-5	CAWSGGDGNQPQHF	TGTGCCTGGAGTGGAGGGGACGGCAATCAGCCCCAGCATTTT
TRBV7-9	.	.	TRBJ1-1	CASSPDLGMNTEAFF	TGTGCCAGCAGCCCTGATTTGGGGATGAACACTGAAGCTTTCTTT
TRBV20-1	.	.	TRBJ1-2	CSARAQTF	TGCAGTGCTAGAGCGCAGACCTTC
TRBV19	.	.	TRBJ2-1	CASRARAFGNEQFF	TGTGCCAGTAGAGCTCGGGCCTTCGGGAATGAGCAGTTCTTC
TRBV18	.	.	TRBJ1-2	CASSPEGGNYGYTF	TGTGCCAGCTCACCAGAAGGGGGAAACTATGGCTACACCTTC
TRBV7-2	once	TRBD1	TRBJ2-7	CASSLRDRAYEQYF	TGTGCCAGCAGCCTCCGGGACAGAGCCTACGAGCAGTACTTC
TRBV10-3	.	.	TRBJ1-5	CAIRGRQNQPQHF	TGTGCCATCAGGGGCAGACAAAATCAGCCCCAGCATTTT
TRBV16	.	.	TRBJ1-5	CASGKARDQPQHF	TGTGCCAGCGGAAAGGCACGGGATCAGCCCCAGCATTTT
TRBV27	.	.	TRBJ2-7	CASSFSPPGAYEQYF	TGTGCCAGCAGTTTTTCCCCCCCCGGCGCCTACGAGCAGTACTTC
TRBV12-2	.	.	TRBJ2-7	CANSLNNMQFSPSYEQYF	TGTGCAAATTCGCTTAATAATATGCAGTTTTCCCCCTCCTACGAGCAGTACTTC
TRBV28	.	.	TRBJ2-7	CASSFAGHYEQYF	TGTGCCAGCAGTTTCGCCGGACACTACGAGCAGTACTTC
TRBV9	once	.	TRBJ2-2	CASSGIGFTGELFF	TGTGCCAGCAGCGGAATTGGATTCACCGGGGAGCTGTTTTTT
TRBV11-2	.	TRBD1	TRBJ1-2	CASSLIDRESGYTF	TGTGCCAGCAGCTTAATCGACAGGGAAAGTGGCTACACCTTC
TRBV7-2	.	.	TRBJ1-1	CASSPPPLLEAFF	TGTGCCAGCAGCCCCCCTCCCTTACTTGAAGCTTTCTTT
TRBV19	few	.	TRBJ1-5	CASGVDQPQHF	TGTGCCAGTGGAGTTGATCAGCCCCAGCATTTT
TRBV10-3	.	.	TRBJ2-3	CAISESGTPFGGADTQYF	TGTGCCATCAGTGAGTCGGGGACACCCTTTGGCGGCGCAGATACGCAGTATTTT
TRBV28	.	.	TRBJ1-5	CASSFGTPNQPQHF	TGTGCCAGCAGTTTTGGGACACCGAATCAGCCCCAGCATTTT
TRBV7-2	.	TRBD1	TRBJ2-3	CASSLGQGAGDTQYF	TGTGCCAGCAGCTTAGGGCAGGGGGCGGGAGATACGCAGTATTTT
TRBV27	.	TRBD2	TRBJ2-3	CASSLGWTSGRLRGTDTQYF	TGTGCCAGCAGTTTAGGATGGACTAGCGGGAGGTTGAGGGGCACAGATACGCAGTATTTT
TRBV20-1	.	.	TRBJ2-7	CSARLVWEQYF	TGCAGTGCTAGACTGGTATGGGAGCAGTACTTC
TRBV18	.	.	TRBJ2-7	CASSPPSRGEQYF	TGTGCCAGCTCACCACCGAGCAGGGGCGAGCAGTACTTC
TRBV15	.	TRBD2	TRBJ2-1	CATSRDRGSGRGSYNEQFF	TGTGCCACCAGCAGAGATCGGGGAAGCGGGAGAGGCTCCTACAATGAGCAGTTCTTC
TRBV4-2	once	.	TRBJ2-7	CASSLSRESSYEQYF	TGTGCCAGCAGCCTCTCCAGGGAGAGCTCCTACGAGCAGTACTTC
TRBV28	once	.	TRBJ1-5	CASSSDYDQPQHF	TGTGCCAGCAGTTCCGACTACGATCAGCCCCAGCATTTT
TRBV7-3	.	.	TRBJ2-2	CASSLYPGTNTGELFF	TGTGCCAGCAGCTTATATCCGGGGACGAACACCGGGGAGCTGTTTTTT
TRBV5-1	.	.	TRBJ1-4	CASSLVEGVVEKLFF	TGCGCCAGCAGCTTGGTCGAGGGGGTTGTTGAAAAACTGTTTTTT
TRBV13	.	.	TRBJ1-3	CASSLRAGVGNTIYF	TGTGCCAGCAGCTTGAGGGCCGGGGTCGGAAACACCATATATTTT
TRBV6-1	.	TRBD1	TRBJ1-5	CASSLGTGVNQPQHF	TGTGCCAGCAGTCTCGGGACAGGTGTAAATCAGCCCCAGCATTTT
TRBV27	once	TRBD1	TRBJ1-4	CASSFQGAVVLNNEKLFF	TGTGCCAGCAGTTTTCAGGGGGCAGTCGTCTTAAATAATGAAAAACTGTTTTTT
TRBV5-6	.	.	TRBJ2-5	CASELGRVAGSETQYF	TGTGCCAGCGAGCTTGGTAGGGTCGCAGGATCGGAGACCCAGTACTTC
TRBV15	.	TRBD2	TRBJ2-1	CATSEGLAALYNEQFF	TGTGCCACCAGCGAGGGGCTAGCGGCACTTTACAATGAGCAGTTCTTC
TRBV11-3	.	TRBD2	TRBJ2-1	CASSLGLAGDYNEQFF	TGTGCCAGCAGCTTAGGACTAGCGGGAGATTACAATGAGCAGTTCTTC
TRBV5-1	.	TRBD1	TRBJ2-7	CASANLLDRYYEQYF	TGCGCCAGCGCAAACTTATTGGACAGGTACTACGAGCAGTACTTC
TRBV7-9	once	TRBD2	TRBJ2-7	CASSFDSGIYEQYF	TGTGCCAGCAGCTTCGATAGCGGGATCTACGAGCAGTACTTC
TRBV9	.	.	TRBJ2-1	CASSDDRGLAPLEQFF	TGTGCCAGCAGCGACGACAGGGGACTAGCTCCGCTTGAGCAGTTCTTC